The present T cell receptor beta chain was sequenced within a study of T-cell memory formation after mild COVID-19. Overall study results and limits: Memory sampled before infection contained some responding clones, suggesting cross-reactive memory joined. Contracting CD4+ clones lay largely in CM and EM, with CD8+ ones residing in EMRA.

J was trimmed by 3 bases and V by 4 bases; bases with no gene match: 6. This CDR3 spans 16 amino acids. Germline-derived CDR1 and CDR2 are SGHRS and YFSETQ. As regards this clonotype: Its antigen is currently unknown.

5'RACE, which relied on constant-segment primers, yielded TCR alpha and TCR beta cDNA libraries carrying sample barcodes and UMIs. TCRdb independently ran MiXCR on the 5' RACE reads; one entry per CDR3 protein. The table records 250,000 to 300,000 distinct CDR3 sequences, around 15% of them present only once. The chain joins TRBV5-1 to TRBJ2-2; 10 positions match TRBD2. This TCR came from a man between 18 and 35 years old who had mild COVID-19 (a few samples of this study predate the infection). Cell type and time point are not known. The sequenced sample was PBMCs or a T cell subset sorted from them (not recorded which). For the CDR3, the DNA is TGCGCCAGCAGCCCCGCTAGCGGGGGACACACCGGGGAGCTGTTTTTT. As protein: CASSPASGGHTGELFF.